Sequencing of this TCR beta chain was carried out in a study of Ad26.COV2.S vaccination and SARS-CoV-2 variants. Study in general: Donor joined the COV1001 Ad26.COV2.S trial arm. Into the muscle, Ad26.COV2.S was dosed once or twice, 56 days apart. Study outcomes and limitations: Analyses of TCR breadth and depth may have underestimated total T cell responses.

Assay: immunoSEQ multiplex PCR; the TCRdb copy retains only in-frame clones and omits some. The table records hundreds of thousands of clones, about 89% of them present only once. Trimming shortened V by 4 bases and J by 0 bases, and 13 bases separated the two germline ends. Per the germline V gene, CDR1 is LGHNT and CDR2 is FRNRAP. The CDR3 is made up of 16 amino acids. Treatment here: roughly 18 received Ad26.COV2.S at low or high dose, single or two shots; roughly five received placebo; per-sample allocation not given. All samples were drawn on day 63, counting from the first vaccine or placebo injection. Spike of the Wuhan-strain SARS-CoV-2 was expressed by an Ad26 vector, which formed the vaccine. A note on this clone: Its specificity is not known.

The chain couples TRBV12-5 to TRBJ1-5; no firm D call. The TCR originated in a person between 18 and 65 years old who received the Ad26.COV2.S COVID-19 vaccine or a placebo. The material sequenced was peripheral blood, taken in a trial of Ad26.COV2.S vaccine versus placebo. The DNA of the CDR3 is TGTGCTAGTGGTTCCACGACATGGTATAGCAATCAGCCCCAGCATTTT. Amino acids: CASGSTTWYSNQPQHF.